This T cell receptor beta chain was captured in a study of graft-versus-host responses after intestinal transplantation. Study context: Every transplant recipient was induced with anti-thymocyte globulin, then maintained on tacrolimus and steroids for two to three years.

There were about 200,000 CFSE-labeled responder cells plated together with about 200,000 irradiated, violet-dye-labeled stimulator cells. Sorted cells were CFSE-low CD3+CD4+ or CD3+CD8+ proliferating responders. In this sample, this clone turned up once. Per germline, CDR1 SNHLY and CDR2 FYNNEI. V was cut by 7 bases and J by 1 base, with 19 bases left in between. This CDR3 contains 17 residues. Profiling relied on immunoSEQ multiplex PCR, and the TCRdb table lists in-frame clones only, not all of them. The sample has some 19,000 clones; roughly 43% are singletons. General study findings and limits: Individuals who had graft-donor T cell macrochimerism had allografts that showed high graft-versus-host to host-versus-graft clonal ratios. Some GvH clones appeared in ileal mucosa or blood before recipient bone marrow.

The V call is TRBV2, the J call TRBJ2-2; perhaps TRBD1 as D (5 bases). The material was alloreactive CD8+ T cells from a mixed lymphocyte reaction culture, obtained before intestinal transplant. Subset of the sample: CFSE-low proliferating T cells sorted from roughly 6-day pre-transplant mixed lymphocyte reaction (GvH or HvG direction). This TCR was recovered from a human patient who received an intestinal transplant. CDR3 nucleotides: TGTGCCAGCACTCCAGACAGTTTGGGCCTGAACACCGGGGAGCTGTTTTTT. Residues: CASTPDSLGLNTGELFF.